One sample yielded the 26 T cell receptor beta chains listed below, sequenced in a study of T cell repertoires in cytomegalovirus infection. In TCRdb, the reads were re-called with MiXCR into one record per CDR3 protein. This sample has about 260,000 distinct CDR3 sequences, with approximately 14% found just once. Specimen: PBMCs. The receptors originated from a human donor in good health (CMV status not recorded). Some clones in this sample may be carry-over from other donors' samples.

The table lists this clonotype with a few counts. This sequence joins TRBV10-3 and TRBJ1-2; D may be TRBD1 (5 bases). CDR1 and CDR2 from the germline V gene are ENHRY and SYGVKD. CDR3 length equals 14 residues. V was pared by 0 bases and J by 5 bases, with 10 bases between. The DNA of the CDR3 is TGTGCCATCAGTGAGTCCGGGGGAAGGTATGGCTACACCTTC. This translates into CAISESGGRYGYTF.

This clonotype was detected ten times or more. The V gene is TRBV19, the J gene TRBJ2-6, with D unclear. V lost 9 bases to trimming and J lost 0 bases, with 6 bases between them. The CDR3 runs 13 residues. Germline values: CDR1 LNHDA, CDR2 SQIVND (reference sequence). DNA of the CDR3: TGTGCCAGCCACAACTCTGGGGCCAACGTCCTGACTTTC. It translates to CASHNSGANVLTF.

The rearrangement joins TRBV29-1 to TRBJ1-2; 10 bases match TRBD1. V lost 3 bases to trimming and J lost 3 bases; unmatched junction nucleotides: 4. The length of the CDR3 is 14 residues. Germline-derived CDR1 and CDR2 are SQVTM and ANQGSEA. CDR3 nucleotide sequence: TGCAGCGTTGACGAGACAGGGGGCGACTATGGCTACACCTTC. Protein sequence: CSVDETGGDYGYTF.

The chain combines TRBV10-2 with TRBJ2-3; the D call may be TRBD1 or TRBD2 (5 bases each). Germline CDR1 is WSHSY and CDR2 is SAAADI. The CDR3 totals 14 residues. The V and J ends lost 4 bases and 4 bases respectively, with 12 bases between them. The CDR3 here is CASSGGPSPDTQYF. The CDR3, as DNA: TGCGCCAGCAGTGGGGGACCCAGCCCAGATACGCAGTATTTT.

This clonotype was counted at least ten times. This chain connects TRBV27 to TRBJ2-3; possible D gene TRBD2, 6 bases. V lost 0 bases and J 2 bases, leaving 15 bases between the germline ends. CDR1 is MNHEY, CDR2 SMNVEV, per germline (reference sequence). The CDR3 spans 17 residues. The CDR3 sequence: CASSLSMAGSHTDTQYF. CDR3 nucleotide sequence: TGTGCCAGCAGTTTATCGATGGCGGGATCACACACAGATACGCAGTATTTT.

This clonotype has at least ten counts. The chain is built from TRBV6-1 and TRBJ1-2; 8 bases are shared with TRBD1. The CDR3 is 13 residues long. With 5 bases clipped from V and 7 bases from J, the junction kept 6 bases outside the gene matches. CDR1 is MNHNS, CDR2 SASEGT, per germline. The CDR3 sequence is CASSQDRGGGYTF. DNA for the CDR3: TGTGCCAGCAGTCAAGACAGGGGCGGTGGCTACACCTTC.

This clonotype was recorded a few times. The V and J genes are TRBV6-4 and TRBJ2-1; D may be TRBD2 (6 bases). V was clipped by 6 bases and J by 9 bases, with 21 bases between them. CDR3 size: 15 residues. CDR1 and CDR2 (germline): MRHNA, SNTAGT. The CDR3 DNA reads as TGTGCCAGCAGCCCCGGGGGTGCTAGCGCTGCTGAGCAGTTCTTC. Its translation is CASSPGGASAAEQFF.

In this sample, this clonotype turned up many times. This rearrangement joins TRBV28 to TRBJ2-2, with D possibly TRBD2 on 5 matching bases. Germline V gene sequence: CDR1 MDHEN, CDR2 SYDVKM. The CDR3 covers 12 residues. Trimming took 7 bases from V and 13 from J, leaving 16 bases between them. The CDR3: CASNEIGVGLFF. In nucleotides, the CDR3 is TGTGCCAGCAATGAAATCGGGGTAGGGCTGTTTTTT.

In its sample, this clonotype was seen many times. The chain links TRBV7-2 to TRBJ2-5, with D maybe TRBD2 (5 bases). The CDR3 has 15 amino acids. The germline CDR1 and CDR2 sequences are SGHTA and FQGNSA. V was clipped by 5 bases and J by 0 bases, with 13 bases between them. Here the CDR3 reads CASSPGFGNQETQYF. The CDR3 bases are TGTGCCAGCAGCCCCGGATTCGGGAACCAAGAGACCCAGTACTTC. Drawing the rest from reference TRBV7-2 and TRBJ2-5, the complete variable domain is GAGVSQSPSNKVTEKGKDVELRCDPISGHTALYWYRQSLGQGLEFLIYFQGNSAPDKSGLPSDRFSAERTGGSVSTLTIQRTQQEDSAVYLCASSPGFGNQETQYFGPGTRLLVL.

This clonotype has a handful of counts. The chain couples TRBV20-1 to TRBJ2-7; D may be TRBD1 (7 bases). This CDR3 spans 15 amino acids. CDR1 and CDR2 (germline): DFQATT, SNEGSKA (reference sequence). The V gene lost 0 bases and the J gene lost 7 bases, with 19 bases spanning the gap. CDR3 coding DNA: TGCAGTGCTAGAGATAGGGAGGACAGGAGAAGGGAGCAGTACTTC. Encoded protein: CSARDREDRRREQYF.

The chain carries TRBV11-3 and TRBJ2-2, with TRBD2 matching 10 bases. CDR3 size: 16 residues. Germline V gene data show CDR1 as SGHNT and CDR2 as YENEEA. J lost 2 bases, V lost 6 bases, and 6 bases had no gene match. The CDR3, as DNA: TGTGCCAGCAGTCCATCTAGCGGGAGTAACACCGGGGAGCTGTTTTTT. Its translation is CASSPSSGSNTGELFF.

This clonotype was recorded many times. The chain is built from TRBV14 and TRBJ2-7; possibly TRBD1 or TRBD2 for D (6 bases each). Trimming took 4 bases from V and 5 from J, leaving 15 bases between them. The CDR3 extends over 14 amino acids. Germline values: CDR1 SGHDN, CDR2 FVKESK. The CDR3, as DNA: TGTGCCAGCAGCCTTAAGTCGCGGGACAACGAGCAGTACTTC. Translation: CASSLKSRDNEQYF. Full variable domain (remainder filled in from reference TRBV14 and TRBJ2-7): EAGVTQFPSHSVIEKGQTVTLRCDPISGHDNLYWYRRVMGKEIKFLLHFVKESKQDESGMPNNRFLAERTGGTYSTLKVQPAELEDSGVYFCASSLKSRDNEQYFGPGTRLTVT.

Ten or more counts support this clonotype. V is TRBV7-2 and J is TRBJ2-1; 9 bases are a match to TRBD2. Germline trimming cut 2 bases from V and 5 bases from J; bases unmatched to any gene: 4. Germline V gives CDR1 SGHTA, CDR2 FQGNSA. This CDR3 region has 15 residues. Written as DNA, the CDR3 is TGTGCCAGCAGCTTAAGCGGGAGGAGGGACAATGAGCAGTTCTTC. Its translation: CASSLSGRRDNEQFF.

This clonotype came up many times. This chain connects TRBV20-1 to TRBJ1-4; the D is unclear. CDR3 length equals 13 residues. The germline V gene encodes CDR1 DFQATT and CDR2 SNEGSKA (reference sequence). Trimming left V 5 bases short and J 8 bases short, with 15 bases between. The CDR3 DNA reads TGCAGTGCTCCGGGCCACAAAGAGGAAAAACTGTTTTTT. Amino acid sequence: CSAPGHKEEKLFF.

The sample holds many counts of this clonotype. The V call is TRBV5-4, the J call TRBJ2-7; 9 bases agree with TRBD1. This CDR3 has 13 residues. J gave up 7 bases and V 4 bases, and 6 bases lay outside the gene matches. From germline, CDR1 is SGHNT and CDR2 YYREEE (reference sequence). The CDR3 spells CASSLQGALEQYF. As DNA, the CDR3 is TGTGCCAGCAGCCTACAGGGGGCGCTTGAGCAGTACTTC.

This clonotype was observed at least ten times. The chain links TRBV7-2 to TRBJ2-2; D uncertain. Germline CDR1 reads SGHTA; CDR2 reads FQGNSA. V lost 1 base and J lost 4, with 7 bases in between. The CDR3 covers 14 residues. The CDR3 protein is CASSLVWLTGELFF. CDR3 in DNA: TGTGCCAGCAGCTTAGTGTGGCTCACCGGGGAGCTGTTTTTT. The full variable domain, completed using reference TRBV7-2 and TRBJ2-2, is GAGVSQSPSNKVTEKGKDVELRCDPISGHTALYWYRQSLGQGLEFLIYFQGNSAPDKSGLPSDRFSAERTGGSVSTLTIQRTQQEDSAVYLCASSLVWLTGELFFGEGSRLTVL.

This clonotype was counted only a few times. The V gene is TRBV20-1, the J gene TRBJ2-3, with no clear D. This CDR3 has 14 amino acids. Germline V CDR1 and CDR2: DFQATT, SNEGSKA (reference sequence). The V and J ends lost 2 bases and 0 bases respectively, with 9 bases between them. The CDR3 nucleotides are TGCAGTGCTAGAATCGTAGGCAGCACAGATACGCAGTATTTT. It codes for CSARIVGSTDTQYF.

This clonotype occurred many times. The chain carries TRBV28 and TRBJ1-6; 7 nucleotides line up with TRBD1. V shed 6 bases and J 6 bases; nucleotides not matched to a gene: 2. Germline CDR1 is MDHEN and CDR2 is SYDVKM. The CDR3 sequence is 13 residues long. The CDR3 loop is CASRTGFNSPLHF. CDR3 bases: TGTGCCAGCAGGACAGGGTTTAATTCACCCCTCCACTTT.

In this sample, this clonotype turned up many times. V gene TRBV7-2 combines with J gene TRBJ2-1; D is unclear. The germline gives CDR1 SGHTA, CDR2 FQGNSA. The CDR3 contains 13 residues. V lost 5 bases to trimming and J lost 2 bases, with 7 bases between them. The CDR3 loop is CASSQLTYNEQFF. The CDR3 nucleotides read TGTGCCAGCAGCCAGCTGACCTACAATGAGCAGTTCTTC.

This clonotype was counted a few times. V is TRBV12-3 or TRBV12-4 and J is TRBJ1-5; unclear D gene. Trimming stripped 3 bases from V and 8 bases from J, with 8 bases between. The CDR3 runs 12 residues. This chain's CDR3 is CASSLTVEPQHF. The CDR3 DNA reads TGTGCCAGCAGTTTGACCGTTGAGCCCCAGCATTTT.

Here the CDR3 reads CASSRSTGNTYEQYF. The CDR3 region has the DNA TGTGCCAGCAGCCGCTCGACAGGGAATACCTACGAGCAGTACTTC. V and J are TRBV3-1 and TRBJ2-7, with TRBD1 identical over 7 bases. This CDR3 spans 15 amino acids. CDR1 is LGHDT and CDR2 is YNNKEL in the germline V gene (reference sequence). Trimming took 4 bases from V and 2 from J; bases not matched to a gene: 8.

The chain joins TRBV20-1 to TRBJ2-7, with D tentatively TRBD1 or TRBD2 (5 bases each). The length of the CDR3 is 14 residues. V was clipped by 0 bases and J by 2 bases, with 11 bases between them. The germline CDR1 and CDR2 sequences are DFQATT and SNEGSKA (reference sequence). The CDR3 reads CSAREPGTTYEQYF. For the CDR3, the DNA is TGCAGTGCTAGAGAGCCGGGGACGACCTACGAGCAGTACTTC.

This clonotype was detected a few times. The rearrangement uses TRBV4-1 and TRBJ2-7; tentative D call: TRBD1 (5 bases). The germline gives CDR1 MGHRA, CDR2 YSYEKL. This CDR3 region has 13 residues. V lost 0 bases and J 10 bases, leaving 13 bases between the germline ends. CDR3 in DNA: TGCGCCAGCAGCCAAGAACGAGTGGGGCCCCAGTACTTC. Translated: CASSQERVGPQYF.

The sample holds many counts of this clonotype. The rearrangement uses TRBV15 and TRBJ1-1; possibly TRBD1 for D (6 bases). V was shortened by 9 bases and J by 8 bases, with 16 bases between the two germline ends. This CDR3 region has 12 residues. The germline V gene encodes CDR1 LNHNV and CDR2 YYDKDF (reference sequence). The CDR3, as DNA: TGTGCCACTACCCGGGGGGGGGCGGAAGCTTTCTTT. It specifies CATTRGGAEAFF.

This clonotype was seen ten or more times. This chain uses TRBV12-3 or TRBV12-4 with TRBJ1-3; 11 bases are a match to TRBD1. This CDR3 has 14 residues. The V and J ends lost 6 bases and 5 bases, in that order; junction bases with no gene match: 3. The CDR3 nucleotides read TGTGCCAGCAGAGGGACAGGGGGTAGAAACACCATATATTTT. Encoded protein: CASRGTGGRNTIYF.

This clonotype was seen at least ten times. The rearrangement links TRBV7-6 to TRBJ2-3; D gene unclear. The CDR3 contains 17 residues. V was trimmed by 0 bases and J by 0 bases, leaving 13 bases between them. Germline CDR1 SGHVS, CDR2 FNYEAQ. CDR3 in DNA: TGTGCCAGCAGCTTAGCGCTCATTAGAGCCAGCACAGATACGCAGTATTTT. Translation: CASSLALIRASTDTQYF. The whole variable domain, filled in from reference TRBV7-6 and TRBJ2-3, reads GAGVSQSPRYKVTKRGQDVALRCDPISGHVSLYWYRQALGQGPEFLTYFNYEAQQDKSGLPNDRFSAERPEGSISTLTIQRTEQRDSAMYRCASSLALIRASTDTQYFGPGTRLTVL.